A single sample gave rise to the 27 T cell receptor beta chains below, sequenced in a study of cytomegalovirus exposure and HLA in healthy donors. Primers for the PCR totalled 60 Vbeta and 13 Jbeta. Produced via immunoSEQ multiplex PCR; TCRdb's table is partial and in-frame only. The sample has approximately 140,000 clones. The sequenced sample consisted of PBMCs. Receptors were obtained from a woman aged 50 to 60 in good health and CMV-seronegative.

On this clone itself: In the same sample, other DNA sequences code for this CDR3. This chain joins TRBV18 and TRBJ1-1; 7 positions match TRBD1. Germline assignment: CDR1 KGHSH and CDR2 LQKENI. The J segment lost 4 bases and the V segment lost 0 bases, leaving 5 bases of the junction unmatched. The CDR3 contains 15 residues. As DNA, the CDR3 is TGTGCCAGCTCACCACCGGACAGGTTTGGCACTGAAGCTTTCTTT. Translating gives CASSPPDRFGTEAFF.

The chain has TRBV6-5 and TRBJ1-6, with 7 nucleotides matching TRBD1. Germline values: CDR1 MNHEY, CDR2 SVGAGI. The CDR3 runs 16 residues. V was pared by 0 bases and J by 11 bases, with 10 bases of the junction left unmatched. CDR3 in amino acids: CASSYSRLGRGTPLHF. CDR3 coding DNA: TGTGCCAGCAGTTACTCGAGGCTCGGCAGGGGGACACCCCTCCACTTT.

This rearrangement joins TRBV7-9 to TRBJ2-3; 10 bases match TRBD2. This CDR3 has 17 residues. Trimming took 4 bases from V and 1 from J; bases not matched to a gene: 8. The germline V gene has CDR1 SEHNR and CDR2 FQNEAQ (reference sequence). Written as DNA, the CDR3 is TGTGCCAGCAGCTACCCTCTAGCGGGGGTGGGCACAGATACGCAGTATTTT. Encoded protein: CASSYPLAGVGTDTQYF.

The rearrangement links TRBV27 to TRBJ1-1, with D unclear. The ends were cut back, 4 bases at V and 5 bases at J, with 17 bases in the middle. The CDR3 runs 15 residues. Germline CDR1 is MNHEY and CDR2 is SMNVEV (reference sequence). The CDR3 reads CASSSPTRAGTEAFF. CDR3 coding DNA: TGTGCCAGCAGTTCCCCCACAAGGGCGGGGACTGAAGCTTTCTTT.

This chain joins TRBV27 and TRBJ1-5; no reliable D call. V lost 4 bases and J 9 bases, leaving 10 bases between the germline ends. Per the germline V gene, CDR1 is MNHEY and CDR2 is SMNVEV (reference sequence). The CDR3 runs 12 residues. The CDR3 nucleotides read TGTGCCAGCAGTTCCGAGGGCCGGCCCCAGCATTTT. This translates into CASSSEGRPQHF.

The V and J genes are TRBV6-5 and TRBJ2-7; 10 positions match TRBD2. The junction had 4 bases not matched to a gene; V was cut back by 6 bases and J by 5 bases. This CDR3 is 13 amino acids long. CDR1 MNHEY and CDR2 SVGAGI come from the germline V gene. The CDR3 protein is CASRPLAGDEQYF. CDR3 nucleotide sequence: TGTGCCAGCAGGCCTCTAGCGGGAGACGAGCAGTACTTC.

The rearrangement links TRBV5-6 to TRBJ2-7; 7 bases fit TRBD1. The V gene end was trimmed by 1 base and the J gene end by 4 bases; junction bases not matched to a gene: 5. The germline CDR1 and CDR2 sequences are SGHDT and YYEEEE. The CDR3 is 14 amino acids. The chain's CDR3 is CASSLNRGRYEQYF. The CDR3 nucleotides read TGTGCCAGCAGCTTGAACAGGGGCCGATACGAGCAGTACTTC.

This chain links TRBV4-2 with TRBJ2-7, with 7 positions matching TRBD2. Germline CDR1 is LGHNA and CDR2 is YNFKEQ. J gave up 5 bases and V 4 bases, and 11 bases lay outside the gene matches. This CDR3 has 15 amino acids. The CDR3 DNA reads as TGTGCCAGCAGCCTTGTAAGAGGGAGGGCCCACGAGCAGTACTTC. It specifies CASSLVRGRAHEQYF.

The genes are TRBV27 and TRBJ1-4; 10 bases are shared with TRBD1. Unmatched junction bases numbered 2, after V lost 5 bases and J lost 5 bases. The CDR3 covers 14 residues. Germline assignment: CDR1 MNHEY and CDR2 SMNVEV (reference sequence). CDR3 region: CASSRQGANEKLFF. The DNA of the CDR3 is TGTGCCAGCAGTCGACAGGGGGCAAATGAAAAACTGTTTTTT.

This chain uses TRBV6-1 with TRBJ1-2; no clear D. V was pared by 0 bases and J by 4 bases, with 12 bases between. The CDR3 has 15 amino acids. Germline CDR1 is MNHNS and CDR2 is SASEGT. The CDR3 loop is CASSEASGEVYGYTF. DNA of the CDR3: TGTGCCAGCAGTGAAGCGTCCGGTGAGGTCTATGGCTACACCTTC.

The chain combines TRBV19 with TRBJ2-7; tentative D call: TRBD2 (6 bases). CDR3 size: 13 residues. Deletions cut 5 bases from V and 2 bases from J, with 10 bases between. From germline, CDR1 is LNHDA and CDR2 SQIVND (reference sequence). DNA of the CDR3: TGTGCCAGTAGTCGGGGGAGCGCCTACGAGCAGTACTTC. This encodes CASSRGSAYEQYF. Full variable domain (missing parts from reference TRBV19 and TRBJ2-7): DGGITQSPKYLFRKEGQNVTLSCEQNLNHDAMYWYRQDPGQGLRLIYYSQIVNDFQKGDIAEGYSVSREKKESFPLTVTSAQKNPTAFYLCASSRGSAYEQYFGPGTRLTVT.

The V call is TRBV19, the J call TRBJ2-7; 9 bases agree with TRBD2. The junction had 19 bases not matched to a gene; V was cut back by 3 bases and J by 1 base. CDR3 length equals 20 residues. Germline V CDR1 and CDR2: LNHDA, SQIVND (reference sequence). The CDR3 nucleotides are TGTGCCAGTAGTATCCGCCCGGGACAGAGAAGAACTAGCGGGTCCTACGAGCAGTACTTC. It specifies CASSIRPGQRRTSGSYEQYF.

The V gene is TRBV27, the J gene TRBJ1-1; D unclear. The CDR3 is 14 residues long. With 3 bases removed from V and 1 base from J, the gap between germline ends came to 9 bases. CDR1 MNHEY and CDR2 SMNVEV come from the germline V gene (reference sequence). The CDR3 spells CASSFYGGNTEAFF. CDR3 in DNA: TGTGCCAGCAGTTTCTACGGTGGGAACACTGAAGCTTTCTTT.

The V gene is TRBV18, the J gene TRBJ2-3, with 9 bases aligning to TRBD1. Germline V gene lookup returns CDR1 KGHSH and CDR2 LQKENI. This CDR3 has 13 amino acids. The J segment lost 6 bases and the V segment lost 6 bases, leaving 4 bases of the junction unmatched. CDR3 loop: CASSPGQGDTQYF. In DNA, the CDR3 is TGTGCCAGCTCCCCGGGACAGGGCGATACGCAGTATTTT.

The CDR3 sequence is CSASAADTQYF. The CDR3 DNA reads as TGCAGTGCGTCTGCGGCAGATACGCAGTATTTT. The rearrangement joins TRBV20-1 to TRBJ2-3; D gene uncertain. Per germline, CDR1 DFQATT and CDR2 SNEGSKA (reference sequence). V lost 6 bases, J lost 4 bases, and 8 bases lay in between. The CDR3 length is 11 residues.

The rearrangement uses TRBV7-2 and TRBJ1-4; D might be TRBD1 (6 bases). The CDR3 spans 15 residues. The V end was cut by 5 bases, the J end by 7 bases, with 17 bases between. Germline V gene sequence: CDR1 SGHTA, CDR2 FQGNSA. CDR3 DNA sequence: TGTGCCAGCAGCCAGAGGATTGGACAGACTGAAAAACTGTTTTTT. Its protein is CASSQRIGQTEKLFF.

The rearrangement uses TRBV7-2 and TRBJ2-7, with 9 bases identical to TRBD2. J was trimmed by 0 bases and V by 6 bases; bases with no gene match: 3. Germline V gene lookup returns CDR1 SGHTA and CDR2 FQGNSA. This CDR3 spans 14 amino acids. CDR3 sequence: CASSLTSGSYEQYF. The CDR3 DNA reads TGTGCCAGCAGTCTGACTAGCGGCTCCTACGAGCAGTACTTC.

J is TRBJ2-2 and V is TRBV4-3, with D possibly being TRBD2 (6 bases). The length of the CDR3 is 19 residues. V lost 3 bases, J lost 0 bases, and 20 bases lay in between. CDR1 and CDR2 (germline): LGHNA, YSLEER. CDR3 region: CASSHHGPSSESNTGELFF. Here the CDR3 DNA reads TGCGCCAGCAGCCACCATGGTCCTTCTAGCGAATCGAACACCGGGGAGCTGTTTTTT.

The gene calls are TRBV19 and TRBJ1-1, with D possibly matching TRBD1 (5 bases). Germline CDR1 is LNHDA and CDR2 is SQIVND (reference sequence). V lost 4 bases, J lost 1 base, and 10 bases lay in between. CDR3 length: 14 amino acids. CDR3 nucleotides: TGTGCCAGTAGTAGGGGCCAGACGAACACTGAAGCTTTCTTT. Its translation is CASSRGQTNTEAFF.

The V gene is TRBV15, the J gene TRBJ2-6; 7 bases are shared with TRBD1. Germline V CDR1 and CDR2: LNHNV, YYDKDF (reference sequence). This CDR3 contains 16 residues. The V gene end was trimmed by 1 base and the J gene end by 3 bases; junction bases not matched to a gene: 3. The CDR3 nucleotides read TGTGCCACCAGCAGAGGAACAGGGGATGGGGCCAACGTCCTGACTTTC. It is translated as CATSRGTGDGANVLTF.

The V gene is TRBV15, the J gene TRBJ1-5, with D hard to call. Germline CDR1 is LNHNV and CDR2 is YYDKDF (reference sequence). This CDR3 contains 14 residues. Trimming removed 3 bases at V and 3 bases at J, with 9 bases between. CDR3 loop: CATSRSQSNQPQHF. CDR3 nucleotide sequence: TGTGCCACCAGCAGGTCTCAGTCCAATCAGCCCCAGCATTTT.

This chain uses TRBV4-2 with TRBJ2-7; D remains unclear. The germline V gene encodes CDR1 LGHNA and CDR2 YNFKEQ. Trimming removed 0 bases at V and 1 base at J, with 16 bases between. The CDR3 covers 17 residues. CDR3 sequence: CASSQDFSYSLSYEQYF. CDR3 in DNA: TGTGCCAGCAGCCAAGATTTTTCGTACTCCCTATCCTACGAGCAGTACTTC.

The V call is TRBV7-3, the J call TRBJ2-7; 8 nucleotides line up with TRBD1. CDR1 is SGHTA, CDR2 FQGTGA, per germline. The CDR3 contains 14 residues. The junction had 8 bases not matched to a gene; V was cut back by 5 bases and J by 5 bases. The CDR3 loop is CASSPKAGGDEQYF. The CDR3 DNA reads TGTGCCAGCAGCCCAAAGGCAGGGGGCGACGAGCAGTACTTC.

The chain carries TRBV30 and TRBJ1-4; 11 nucleotides agree with TRBD1. Trimming removed 2 bases from V and 7 bases from J; junction bases left unmatched: 9. CDR3 length: 16 residues. CDR1 is GTSNPN, CDR2 SVGIG, per germline (reference sequence). CDR3 protein: CAWSRRTGGGIEKLFF. The CDR3 DNA follows: TGTGCCTGGAGTCGTCGGACAGGGGGCGGCATTGAAAAACTGTTTTTT.

V is TRBV4-1 and J is TRBJ1-2; D remains ambiguous. V was shortened by 0 bases and J by 5 bases, with 4 bases between the two germline ends. The CDR3 consists of 12 residues. Germline V gives CDR1 MGHRA, CDR2 YSYEKL. The CDR3 sequence is CASSQETYGYTF. CDR3 DNA: TGCGCCAGCAGCCAAGAGACATATGGCTACACCTTC.

The chain employs TRBV19 and TRBJ1-1, with 7 bases that match TRBD1. The CDR3 consists of 13 residues. Germline-derived CDR1 and CDR2 are LNHDA and SQIVND (reference sequence). The V segment lost 3 bases and the J segment 4 bases; nucleotides outside the gene matches: 2. The CDR3 DNA reads as TGTGCCAGTAGTATGACAGGGCTCACTGAAGCTTTCTTT. Translated: CASSMTGLTEAFF. The complete variable domain, with remaining parts taken from reference TRBV19 and TRBJ1-1, reads DGGITQSPKYLFRKEGQNVTLSCEQNLNHDAMYWYRQDPGQGLRLIYYSQIVNDFQKGDIAEGYSVSREKKESFPLTVTSAQKNPTAFYLCASSMTGLTEAFFGQGTRLTVV.

This chain joins TRBV19 and TRBJ1-6; D is perhaps TRBD1 (6 bases). There are 15 residues in the CDR3. In germline, CDR1 is LNHDA, CDR2 SQIVND (reference sequence). Trimming cost V 5 bases and J 5 bases, with 13 bases left between them. CDR3 coding DNA: TGTGCCAGTAGTCAAACAGGGTACCATAATTCACCCCTCCACTTT. Translated, it gives CASSQTGYHNSPLHF.